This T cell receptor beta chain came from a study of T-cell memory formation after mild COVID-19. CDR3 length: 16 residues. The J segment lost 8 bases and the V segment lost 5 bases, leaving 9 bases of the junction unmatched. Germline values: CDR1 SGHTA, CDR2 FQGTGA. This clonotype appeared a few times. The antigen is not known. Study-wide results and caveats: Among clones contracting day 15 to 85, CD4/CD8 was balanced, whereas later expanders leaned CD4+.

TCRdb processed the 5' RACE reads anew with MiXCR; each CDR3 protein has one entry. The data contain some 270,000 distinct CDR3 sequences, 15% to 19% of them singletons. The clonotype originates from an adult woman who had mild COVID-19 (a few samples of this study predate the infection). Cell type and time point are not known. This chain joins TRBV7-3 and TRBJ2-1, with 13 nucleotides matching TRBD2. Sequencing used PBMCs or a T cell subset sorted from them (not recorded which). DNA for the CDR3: TGTGCCAGCAGCCCACAGGGACTAGCGGGAACCCATGAGCAGTTCTTC. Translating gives CASSPQGLAGTHEQFF.